Below, 17 T cell receptor beta chains from the same sample are listed, as sequenced in a study of cytomegalovirus exposure and HLA in healthy donors. PCR primers comprised 60 Vbeta and 13 Jbeta primers. Profiled with immunoSEQ multiplex PCR; TCRdb holds only in-frame clones, not every one. The sample holds 130,000 or so clones, just over 65% seen once. Material: PBMCs. These receptor sequences come from an older woman in good health and CMV-seronegative.

CDR3 in amino acids: CASSLGDFYAEAFF. In nucleotides, the CDR3 is TGTGCCAGCAGCTTGGGGGACTTTTACGCTGAAGCTTTCTTT. The chain carries TRBV5-5 and TRBJ1-1; possibly TRBD1 for D (5 bases). CDR3 length: 14 amino acids. Per the germline V gene, CDR1 is SGHKS and CDR2 is YYEKEE (reference sequence). V was clipped by 0 bases and J by 6 bases, with 12 bases between them.

The chain links TRBV7-3 to TRBJ1-1, with unresolved D. The CDR3 has 13 amino acids. Germline V CDR1 and CDR2: SGHTA, FQGTGA. The germline V and J ends were trimmed by 5 bases and 4 bases, with 11 bases remaining between them. The CDR3 DNA sequence: TGTGCCAGCAGCCCAGACGGGGTCACTGAAGCTTTCTTT. It yields the protein CASSPDGVTEAFF. Complete variable domain (other parts from reference TRBV7-3 and TRBJ1-1): GAGVSQTPSNKVTEKGKYVELRCDPISGHTALYWYRQSLGQGPEFLIYFQGTGAADDSGLPNDRFFAVRPEGSVSTLKIQRTERGDSAVYLCASSPDGVTEAFFGQGTRLTVV.

This clone was counted a few times. The chain has TRBV6-1 and TRBJ2-1; a weak D match, TRBD2 (6 bases). From germline, CDR1 is MNHNS and CDR2 SASEGT. This CDR3 has 14 residues. Trimming shortened V by 6 bases and J by 0 bases, and 9 bases separated the two germline ends. The CDR3 protein is CASSGLSSYNEQFF. The DNA for the CDR3 is TGTGCCAGCAGCGGACTAAGCTCCTACAATGAGCAGTTCTTC.

In DNA form, the CDR3 reads TGTGCCAGCACATCTAGCGGGTCAGATACGCAGTATTTT. Translation: CASTSSGSDTQYF. J is TRBJ2-3 and V is TRBV7-3, with TRBD2 identical over 8 bases. The CDR3 is 13 amino acids. Losses at the gene ends were 7 bases for V and 4 bases for J; bases not matched to a gene: 4. The germline V gene encodes CDR1 SGHTA and CDR2 FQGTGA.

The V call is TRBV5-1, the J call TRBJ1-1; possible D gene TRBD1, 5 bases. With 0 bases removed from V and 5 bases from J, the gap between germline ends came to 11 bases. Germline CDR1 is SGHRS and CDR2 is YFSETQ. CDR3 length: 14 residues. CDR3 protein: CASSLAGGGTEAFF. CDR3 DNA sequence: TGCGCCAGCAGCTTGGCCGGGGGTGGGACTGAAGCTTTCTTT.

This clone was found a few times. V usage is TRBV9 and J usage is TRBJ1-3; D is possibly TRBD1 (6 bases). V lost 0 bases and J lost 0, with 10 bases in between. Germline CDR1 reads SGDLS; CDR2 reads YYNGEE. This CDR3 is built from 16 residues. The CDR3 spells CASSVGGTPSGNTIYF. The CDR3 DNA follows: TGTGCCAGCAGCGTAGGAGGGACACCCTCTGGAAACACCATATATTTT.

There are a few counts of this clone. V gene TRBV5-4 combines with J gene TRBJ1-1; no firm D call. The CDR3 extends over 14 amino acids. The V end was cut by 5 bases, the J end by 5 bases, with 16 bases between. Germline-derived CDR1 and CDR2 are SGHNT and YYREEE (reference sequence). CDR3 protein: CASRDGVRRTEAFF. The CDR3 DNA is TGTGCCAGCAGGGACGGGGTACGGAGAACTGAAGCTTTCTTT.

The chain recombines TRBV5-1 with TRBJ2-1, with 11 bases identical to TRBD2. This CDR3 contains 15 residues. V dropped 4 bases and J dropped 4; count of bases not matched to a gene: 4. CDR1 and CDR2 from the germline V gene are SGHRS and YFSETQ. The CDR3, as DNA: TGCGCCAGCAGCGACGGGACTAGCGGTTACAATGAGCAGTTCTTC. This codes for CASSDGTSGYNEQFF.

A few counts support this clone. The V call is TRBV9, the J call TRBJ1-2; D might be TRBD1 (5 bases). Germline CDR1 SGDLS, CDR2 YYNGEE. V was trimmed by 1 base and J by 8 bases, leaving 12 bases between them. This CDR3 spans 13 amino acids. In DNA, the CDR3 is TGTGCCAGCAGCGTAATAGGAAGGGGCGGCTACACCTTC. It translates to CASSVIGRGGYTF.

The rearrangement uses TRBV5-4 and TRBJ1-3; D possibly corresponds to TRBD1 (5 bases). V was shortened by 0 bases and J by 0 bases, with 10 bases between the two germline ends. This CDR3 has 16 amino acids. The germline V gene has CDR1 SGHNT and CDR2 YYREEE (reference sequence). CDR3 sequence (DNA): TGTGCCAGCAGCTTGGCCAGGGCTGGCTCTGGAAACACCATATATTTT. It translates to CASSLARAGSGNTIYF.

This chain links TRBV23-1 with TRBJ2-2; 14 bases line up with TRBD2. TRBV23-1 is sorted into the ORF group, with uncertain function. This CDR3 spans 18 amino acids. Trimming took 3 bases from V and 3 from J; bases not matched to a gene: 6. Here the CDR3 reads CASSHSGTSGSYTGELFF. The DNA for the CDR3 is TGCGCCAGCAGTCACTCCGGGACTAGCGGGAGTTACACCGGGGAGCTGTTTTTT.

The V and J genes are TRBV5-4 and TRBJ2-1; TRBD2 matches 14 bases. The CDR3 spans 17 residues. CDR1 and CDR2 (germline): SGHNT, YYREEE (reference sequence). Unmatched junction bases numbered 18, after V lost 4 bases and J lost 15 bases. CDR3 coding DNA: TGTGCCAGCAGCCGAAATCCGGGACTAGCGGGAGCCTATGACCTGTTCTTC. Its protein product is CASSRNPGLAGAYDLFF.

V gene TRBV7-2 combines with J gene TRBJ2-6; 8 bases are a match to TRBD1. CDR3 size: 18 residues. V lost 3 bases and J lost 0; bases outside the gene matches: 7. CDR1 is SGHTA and CDR2 is FQGNSA in the germline V gene. CDR3 bases: TGTGCCAGCAGCTTCGGACAGGGCCCTAGCTCTGGGGCCAACGTCCTGACTTTC. Translating it yields CASSFGQGPSSGANVLTF.

The chain combines TRBV11-3 with TRBJ2-7, with 7 bases that match TRBD1. This CDR3 contains 13 residues. The germline V gene has CDR1 SGHNT and CDR2 YENEEA. J was trimmed by 3 bases and V by 3 bases; bases with no gene match: 2. CDR3 nucleotide sequence: TGTGCCAGCAGCTTTCGGACAGGCTACGAGCAGTACTTC. It specifies CASSFRTGYEQYF.

This clone was seen a handful of times. The J gene is TRBJ1-5, the V gene TRBV6-5; D possibly corresponds to TRBD1 (6 bases). V dropped 6 bases and J dropped 12 bases, with 15 bases sitting between them. CDR3 length: 12 amino acids. The germline gives CDR1 MNHEY, CDR2 SVGAGI. CDR3 sequence: CASRPAGGLQHF. CDR3 coding DNA: TGTGCCAGCAGACCCGCCGGGGGGCTCCAGCATTTT.

As for this clone: Other DNA variants within this sample encode the same CDR3. V is TRBV7-8 and J is TRBJ1-1, with 8 bases aligning to TRBD1. The V and J ends lost 5 bases and 5 bases, in that order; junction bases with no gene match: 4. Germline CDR1 is SGHVS and CDR2 is FQNEAQ. The CDR3 contains 13 residues. The CDR3, as DNA: TGTGCCAGCAGCGCTGACAGGGGTACTGAAGCTTTCTTT. Its translation is CASSADRGTEAFF.

V is TRBV28 and J is TRBJ2-7; unclear D gene. Germline CDR1 is MDHEN and CDR2 is SYDVKM. This CDR3 region has 11 residues. V lost 10 bases and J lost 7, with 14 bases in between. CDR3 coding DNA: TGTGCCACGACATCCGCCAGGGAGCAGTACTTC. Encoded protein: CATTSAREQYF.